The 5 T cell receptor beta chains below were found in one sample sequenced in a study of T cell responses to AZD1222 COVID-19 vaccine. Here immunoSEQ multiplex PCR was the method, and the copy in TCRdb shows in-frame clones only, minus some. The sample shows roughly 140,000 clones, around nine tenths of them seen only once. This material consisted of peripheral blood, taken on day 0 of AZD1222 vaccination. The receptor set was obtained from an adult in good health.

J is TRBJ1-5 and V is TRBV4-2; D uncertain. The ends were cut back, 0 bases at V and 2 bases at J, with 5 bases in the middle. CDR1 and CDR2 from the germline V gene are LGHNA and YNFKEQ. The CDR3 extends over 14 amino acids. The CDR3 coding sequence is TGTGCCAGCAGCCAAGATCAGGGCAATCAGCCCCAGCATTTT. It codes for CASSQDQGNQPQHF.

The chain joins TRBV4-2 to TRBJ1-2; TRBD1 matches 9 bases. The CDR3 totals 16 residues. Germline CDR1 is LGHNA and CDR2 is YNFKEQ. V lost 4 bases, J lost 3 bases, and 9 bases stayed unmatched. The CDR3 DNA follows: TGTGCCAGCAGCCCGCGACCGGGACAGGGCTACTATGGCTACACCTTC. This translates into CASSPRPGQGYYGYTF.

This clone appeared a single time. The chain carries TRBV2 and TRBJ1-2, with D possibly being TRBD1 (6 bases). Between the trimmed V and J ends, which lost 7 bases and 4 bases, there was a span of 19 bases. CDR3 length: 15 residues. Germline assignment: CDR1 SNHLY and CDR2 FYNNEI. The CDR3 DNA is TGTGCCAGCACTACTCCCATGGGGGACACCTATGGCTACACCTTC. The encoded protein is CASTTPMGDTYGYTF. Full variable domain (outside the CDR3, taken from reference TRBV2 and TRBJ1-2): EPEVTQTPSHQVTQMGQEVILRCVPISNHLYFYWYRQILGQKVEFLVSFYNNEISEKSEIFDDQFSVERPDGSNFTLKIRSTKLEDSAMYFCASTTPMGDTYGYTFGSGTRLTVV.

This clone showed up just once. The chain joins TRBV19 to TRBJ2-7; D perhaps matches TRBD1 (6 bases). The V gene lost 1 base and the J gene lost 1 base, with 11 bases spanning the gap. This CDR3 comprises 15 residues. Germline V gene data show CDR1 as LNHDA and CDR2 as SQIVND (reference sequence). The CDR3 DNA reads TGTGCCAGTAGTATAGGGACAGTCTTTTCCTACGAGCAGTACTTC. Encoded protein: CASSIGTVFSYEQYF.

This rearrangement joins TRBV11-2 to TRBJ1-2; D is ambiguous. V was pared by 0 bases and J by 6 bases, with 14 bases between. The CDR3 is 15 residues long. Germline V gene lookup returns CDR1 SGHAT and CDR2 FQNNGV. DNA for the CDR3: TGTGCCAGCAGCTTAGATCCCAGACCGGACCATGGCTACACCTTC. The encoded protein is CASSLDPRPDHGYTF.